Given below is one T cell receptor (beta chain) in context. Researchers ran the PCR with 60 Vbeta and 13 Jbeta primers. Sequenced by immunoSEQ multiplex PCR; TCRdb stores in-frame clones only, minus some. The sample includes some 110,000 clones, 70% to 80% seen only once; the top ten take 2.8%. These data originate in a study of cytomegalovirus exposure and HLA in healthy donors. The wider study: Earlier sequencing of 150 million to 200 million T cells yielded under 120 million unique TCR beta sequences.

Deletions cut 0 bases from V and 10 bases from J, with 7 bases between. Germline V gives CDR1 SGHRS, CDR2 YFSETQ. The CDR3 has 11 residues. The chain employs TRBV5-1 and TRBJ2-5; unclear D gene. The receptor's source is a female donor in good health and CMV-seronegative. The sequencing sample was made of PBMCs. The CDR3 sequence is CASSLGPSQYF. For the CDR3, the DNA is TGCGCCAGCAGCTTGGGTCCTAGCCAGTACTTC.